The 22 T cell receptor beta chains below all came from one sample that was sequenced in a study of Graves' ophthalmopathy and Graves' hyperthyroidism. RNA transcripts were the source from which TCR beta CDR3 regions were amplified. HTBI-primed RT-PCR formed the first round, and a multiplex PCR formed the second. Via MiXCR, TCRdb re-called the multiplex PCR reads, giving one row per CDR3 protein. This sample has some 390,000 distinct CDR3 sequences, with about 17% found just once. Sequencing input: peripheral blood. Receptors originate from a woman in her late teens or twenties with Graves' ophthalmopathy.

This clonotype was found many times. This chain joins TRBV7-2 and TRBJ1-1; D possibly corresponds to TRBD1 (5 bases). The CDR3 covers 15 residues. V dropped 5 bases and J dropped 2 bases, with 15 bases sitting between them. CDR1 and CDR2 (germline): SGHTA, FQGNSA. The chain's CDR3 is CASSPRQHSNTEAFF. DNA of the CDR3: TGTGCCAGCAGCCCGCGACAGCATTCTAACACTGAAGCTTTCTTT. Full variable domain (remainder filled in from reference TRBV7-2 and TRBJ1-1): GAGVSQSPSNKVTEKGKDVELRCDPISGHTALYWYRQSLGQGLEFLIYFQGNSAPDKSGLPSDRFSAERTGGSVSTLTIQRTQQEDSAVYLCASSPRQHSNTEAFFGQGTRLTVV.

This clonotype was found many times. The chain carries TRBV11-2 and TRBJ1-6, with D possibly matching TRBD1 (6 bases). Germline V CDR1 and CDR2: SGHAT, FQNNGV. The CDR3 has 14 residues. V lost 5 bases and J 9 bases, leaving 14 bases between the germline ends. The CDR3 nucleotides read TGTGCCAGCAGCCTCGACAGGAGGGGTTCACCCCTCCACTTT. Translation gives CASSLDRRGSPLHF.

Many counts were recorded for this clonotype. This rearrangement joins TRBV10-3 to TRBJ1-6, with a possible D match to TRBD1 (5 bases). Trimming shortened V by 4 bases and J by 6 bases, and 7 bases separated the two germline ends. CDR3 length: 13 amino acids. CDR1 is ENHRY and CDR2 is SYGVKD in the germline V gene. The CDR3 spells CAISGQGNSPLHF. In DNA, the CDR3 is TGTGCCATCAGTGGGCAGGGTAATTCACCCCTCCACTTT.

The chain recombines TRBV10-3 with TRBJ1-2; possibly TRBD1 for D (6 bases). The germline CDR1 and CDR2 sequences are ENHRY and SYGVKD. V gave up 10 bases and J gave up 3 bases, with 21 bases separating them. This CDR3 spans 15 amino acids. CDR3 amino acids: CATSGVAGRDYGYTF. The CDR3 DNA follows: TGTGCCACCTCAGGGGTTGCAGGTCGGGACTATGGCTACACCTTC.

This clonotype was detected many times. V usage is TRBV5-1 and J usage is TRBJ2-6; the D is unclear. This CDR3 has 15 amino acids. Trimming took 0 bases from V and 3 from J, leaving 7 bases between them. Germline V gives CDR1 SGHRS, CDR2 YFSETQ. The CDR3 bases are TGCGCCAGCAGCTTGGGGGAAATTGGGGCCAACGTCCTGACTTTC. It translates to CASSLGEIGANVLTF.

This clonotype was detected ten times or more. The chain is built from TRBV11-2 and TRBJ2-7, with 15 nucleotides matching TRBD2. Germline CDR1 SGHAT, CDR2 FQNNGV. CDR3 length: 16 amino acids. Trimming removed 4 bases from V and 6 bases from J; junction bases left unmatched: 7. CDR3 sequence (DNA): TGTGCCAGCAGCTCCTTGGCGGGACTAGCGGGAGGCGAGCAGTACTTC. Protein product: CASSSLAGLAGGEQYF. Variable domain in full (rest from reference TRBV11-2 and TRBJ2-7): EAGVAQSPRYKIIEKRQSVAFWCNPISGHATLYWYQQILGQGPKLLIQFQNNGVVDDSQLPKDRFSAERLKGVDSTLKIQPAKLEDSAVYLCASSSLAGLAGGEQYFGPGTRLTVT.

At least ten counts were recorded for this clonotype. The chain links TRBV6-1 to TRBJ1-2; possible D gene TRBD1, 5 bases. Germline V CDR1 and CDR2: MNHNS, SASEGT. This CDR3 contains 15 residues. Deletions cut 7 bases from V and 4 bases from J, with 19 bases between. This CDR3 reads CASTQGTGIRYGYTF. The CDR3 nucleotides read TGTGCCAGCACCCAAGGGACCGGAATTCGCTATGGCTACACCTTC.

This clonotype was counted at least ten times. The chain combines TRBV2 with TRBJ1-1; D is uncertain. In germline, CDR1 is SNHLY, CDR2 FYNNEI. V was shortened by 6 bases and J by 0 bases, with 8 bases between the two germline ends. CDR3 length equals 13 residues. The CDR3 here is CASRSEMNTEAFF. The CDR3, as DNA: TGTGCCAGCAGAAGTGAAATGAACACTGAAGCTTTCTTT.

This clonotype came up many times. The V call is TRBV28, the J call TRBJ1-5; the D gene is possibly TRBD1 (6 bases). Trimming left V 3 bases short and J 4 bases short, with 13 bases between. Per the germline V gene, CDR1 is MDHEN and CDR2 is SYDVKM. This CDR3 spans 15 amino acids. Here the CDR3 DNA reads TGTGCCAGCAGTTTGGGACCCAGGGGTAATCAGCCCCAGCATTTT. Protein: CASSLGPRGNQPQHF.

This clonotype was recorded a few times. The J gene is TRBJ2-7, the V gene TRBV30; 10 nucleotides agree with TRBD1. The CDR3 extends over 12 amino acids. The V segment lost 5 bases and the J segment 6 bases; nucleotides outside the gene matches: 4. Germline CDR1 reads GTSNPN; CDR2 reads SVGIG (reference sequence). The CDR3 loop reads CAWGTGVAEQYF. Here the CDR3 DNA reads TGTGCCTGGGGGACAGGGGTTGCCGAGCAGTACTTC.

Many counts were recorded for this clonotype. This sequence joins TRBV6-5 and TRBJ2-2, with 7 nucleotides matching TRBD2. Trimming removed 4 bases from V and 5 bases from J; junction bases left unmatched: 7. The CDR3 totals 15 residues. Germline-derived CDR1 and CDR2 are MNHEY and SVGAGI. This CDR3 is CASSSPGEGTGELFF. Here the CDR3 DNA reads TGTGCCAGCAGTTCCCCTGGGGAGGGGACCGGGGAGCTGTTTTTT.

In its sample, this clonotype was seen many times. CDR3 nucleotide sequence: TGCGCCAGCAGCTTGGCCGTATCATTACTGACAGGGGGCTCCTACGAGCAGTACTTC. Residues: CASSLAVSLLTGGSYEQYF. V usage is TRBV5-1 and J usage is TRBJ2-7; 9 bases are a match to TRBD1. CDR3 length equals 19 residues. The germline V gene encodes CDR1 SGHRS and CDR2 YFSETQ. J gave up 0 bases and V 0 bases, and 13 bases lay outside the gene matches.

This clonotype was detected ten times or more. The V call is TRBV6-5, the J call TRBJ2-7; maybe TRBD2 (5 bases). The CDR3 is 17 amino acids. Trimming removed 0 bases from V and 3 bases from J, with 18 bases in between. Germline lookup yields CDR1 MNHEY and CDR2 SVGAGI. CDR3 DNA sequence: TGTGCCAGCAGTTACTCGGTGGTGCGGGTCCTTTACTACGAGCAGTACTTC. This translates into CASSYSVVRVLYYEQYF.

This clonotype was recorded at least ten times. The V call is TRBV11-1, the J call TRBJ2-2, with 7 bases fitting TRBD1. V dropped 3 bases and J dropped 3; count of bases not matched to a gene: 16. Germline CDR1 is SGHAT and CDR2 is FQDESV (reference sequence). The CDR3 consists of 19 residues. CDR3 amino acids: CASSLTGTSSRPYTGELFF. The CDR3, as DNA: TGTGCCAGCAGCTTGACAGGGACCTCCTCCCGGCCGTACACCGGGGAGCTGTTTTTT.

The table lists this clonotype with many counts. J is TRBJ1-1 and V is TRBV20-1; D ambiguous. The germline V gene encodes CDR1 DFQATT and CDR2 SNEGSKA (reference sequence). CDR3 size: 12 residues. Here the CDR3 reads CNGRPGDTEAFF. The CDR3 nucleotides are TGCAATGGCCGGCCGGGAGACACTGAAGCTTTCTTT.

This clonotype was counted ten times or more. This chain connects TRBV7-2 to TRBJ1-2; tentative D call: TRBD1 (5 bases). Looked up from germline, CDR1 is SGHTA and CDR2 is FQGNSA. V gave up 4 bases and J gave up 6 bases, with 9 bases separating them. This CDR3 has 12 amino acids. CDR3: CASSSRANGYTF. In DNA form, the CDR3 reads TGTGCCAGCAGCTCCAGGGCTAATGGCTACACCTTC.

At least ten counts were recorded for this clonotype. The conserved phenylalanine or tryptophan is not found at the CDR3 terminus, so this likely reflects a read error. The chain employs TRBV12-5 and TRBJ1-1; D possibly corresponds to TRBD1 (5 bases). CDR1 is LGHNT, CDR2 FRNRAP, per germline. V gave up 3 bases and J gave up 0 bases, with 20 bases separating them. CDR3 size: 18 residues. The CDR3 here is CASGFTETESTLNTEAFS. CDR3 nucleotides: TGTGCTAGTGGTTTTACTGAGACAGAGTCTACTTTGAACACTGAAGCTTTCTCT.

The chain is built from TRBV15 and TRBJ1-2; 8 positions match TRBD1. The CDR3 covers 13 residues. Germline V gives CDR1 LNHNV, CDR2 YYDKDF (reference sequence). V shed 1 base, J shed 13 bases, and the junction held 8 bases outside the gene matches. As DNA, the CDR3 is TGTGCCACCAGCAGAGGACAGGGGCCTGGGGGCACCTTC. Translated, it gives CATSRGQGPGGTF.

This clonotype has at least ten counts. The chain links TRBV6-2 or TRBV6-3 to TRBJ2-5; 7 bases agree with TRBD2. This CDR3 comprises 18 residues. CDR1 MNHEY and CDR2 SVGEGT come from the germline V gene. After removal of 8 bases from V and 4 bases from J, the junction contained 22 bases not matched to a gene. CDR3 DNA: TGTGCCAGCGGACCCTCGGGACTACCCCCTAGAGGTAGAGAGACCCAGTACTTC. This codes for CASGPSGLPPRGRETQYF.

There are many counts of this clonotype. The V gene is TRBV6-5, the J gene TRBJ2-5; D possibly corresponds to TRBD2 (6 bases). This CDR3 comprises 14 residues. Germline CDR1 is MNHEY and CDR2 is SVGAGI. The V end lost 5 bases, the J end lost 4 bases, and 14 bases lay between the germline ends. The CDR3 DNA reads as TGTGCCAGCAGTCCTCTAGCGCCCACAGAGACCCAGTACTTC. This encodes CASSPLAPTETQYF.

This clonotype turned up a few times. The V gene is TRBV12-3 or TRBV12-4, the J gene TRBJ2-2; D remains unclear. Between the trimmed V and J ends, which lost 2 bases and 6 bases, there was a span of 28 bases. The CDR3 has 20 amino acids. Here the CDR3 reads CASSLKAPPPEGPTAGELFF. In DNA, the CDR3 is TGTGCCAGCAGTTTAAAGGCCCCCCCCCCAGAAGGGCCCACGGCCGGGGAGCTGTTTTTT.

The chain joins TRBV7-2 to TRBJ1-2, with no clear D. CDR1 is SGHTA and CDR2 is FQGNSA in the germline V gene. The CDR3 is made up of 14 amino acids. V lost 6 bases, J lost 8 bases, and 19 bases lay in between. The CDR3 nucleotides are TGTGCCAGCAGACCCGACGGCTCTATGGGGGGCTACACCTTC. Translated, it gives CASRPDGSMGGYTF.